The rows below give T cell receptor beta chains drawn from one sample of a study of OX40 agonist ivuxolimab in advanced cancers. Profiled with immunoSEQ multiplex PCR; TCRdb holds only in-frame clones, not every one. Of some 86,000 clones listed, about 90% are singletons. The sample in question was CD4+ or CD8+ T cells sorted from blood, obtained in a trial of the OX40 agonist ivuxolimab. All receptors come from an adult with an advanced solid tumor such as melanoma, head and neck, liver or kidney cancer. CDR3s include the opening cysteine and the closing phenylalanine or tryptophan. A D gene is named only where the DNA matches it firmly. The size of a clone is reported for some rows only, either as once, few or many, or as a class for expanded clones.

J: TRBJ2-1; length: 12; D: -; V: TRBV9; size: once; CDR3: CASSPGGNEQFF; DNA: TGTGCCAGCAGCCCCGGAGGTAATGAGCAGTTCTTC
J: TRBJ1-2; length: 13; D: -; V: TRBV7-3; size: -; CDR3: CASSFSSGYGYTF; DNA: TGTGCCAGCAGCTTCAGTAGTGGTTATGGCTACACCTTC
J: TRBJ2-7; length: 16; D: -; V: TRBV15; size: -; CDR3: CATSRARFQGSYEQYF; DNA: TGTGCCACCAGCAGGGCTCGATTTCAGGGGTCCTACGAGCAGTACTTC
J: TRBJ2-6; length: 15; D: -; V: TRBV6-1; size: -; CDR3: CASSERLSGANVLTF; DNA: TGTGCCAGCAGTGAAAGGCTGTCCGGGGCCAACGTCCTGACTTTC
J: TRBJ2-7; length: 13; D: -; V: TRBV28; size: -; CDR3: CASTQQGSGRQYF; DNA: TGTGCCAGCACCCAACAGGGTTCAGGTCGGCAGTACTTC
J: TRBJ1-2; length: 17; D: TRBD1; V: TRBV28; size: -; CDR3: CASSSPIAQGATYGYTF; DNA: TGTGCCAGCAGTTCACCGATCGCACAGGGGGCTACCTATGGCTACACCTTC
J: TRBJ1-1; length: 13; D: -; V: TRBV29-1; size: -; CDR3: CSVVGGGNTEAFF; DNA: TGCAGCGTTGTCGGGGGTGGGAACACTGAAGCTTTCTTT
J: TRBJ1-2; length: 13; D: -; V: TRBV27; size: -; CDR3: CASSFRRSYGYTF; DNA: TGTGCCAGCAGTTTTCGACGGTCCTATGGCTACACCTTC
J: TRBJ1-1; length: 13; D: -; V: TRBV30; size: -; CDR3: CAWRKPRGTEAFF; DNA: TGTGCCTGGAGAAAGCCCAGGGGCACTGAAGCTTTCTTT
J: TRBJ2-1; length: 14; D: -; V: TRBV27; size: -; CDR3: CASSLFLTGHEQFF; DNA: TGTGCCAGCAGTTTATTTCTCACCGGGCATGAGCAGTTCTTC
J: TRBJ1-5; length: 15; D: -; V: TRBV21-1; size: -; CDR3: CASSNKCKGDQPQHF; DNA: TGTGCCAGCAGCAATAAATGTAAGGGGGATCAGCCCCAGCATTTT
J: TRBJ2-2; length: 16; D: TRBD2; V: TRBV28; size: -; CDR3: CASSLGTRVATGELFF; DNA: TGTGCCAGCAGTTTAGGGACTAGAGTGGCCACCGGGGAGCTGTTTTTT
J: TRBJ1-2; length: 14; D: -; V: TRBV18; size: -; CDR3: CASSPSQVDYGYTF; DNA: TGTGCCAGCTCACCCTCCCAGGTGGACTATGGCTACACCTTC
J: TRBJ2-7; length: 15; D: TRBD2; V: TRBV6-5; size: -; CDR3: CASSSTGTTINEQYF; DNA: TGTGCCAGCAGTTCCACCGGGACTACCATAAACGAGCAGTACTTC
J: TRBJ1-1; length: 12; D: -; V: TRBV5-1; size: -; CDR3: CASSSDSPEAFF; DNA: TGCGCCAGCAGCTCTGACAGCCCTGAAGCTTTCTTT
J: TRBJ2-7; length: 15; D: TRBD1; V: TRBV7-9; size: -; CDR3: CASSVGRQGLGEQYF; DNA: TGTGCCAGCAGCGTAGGCAGACAGGGCTTGGGCGAGCAGTACTTC
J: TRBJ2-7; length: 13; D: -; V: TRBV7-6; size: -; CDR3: CASSTRDPYEQYF; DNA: TGTGCCAGCAGCACCAGGGACCCCTACGAGCAGTACTTC
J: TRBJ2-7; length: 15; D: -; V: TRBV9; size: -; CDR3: CASSVEPAGVYEQYF; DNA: TGTGCCAGCAGCGTGGAACCGGCAGGGGTCTACGAGCAGTACTTC
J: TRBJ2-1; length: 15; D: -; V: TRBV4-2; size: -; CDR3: CASSQSLGGYDEQFF; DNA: TGTGCCAGCAGCCAGTCGCTAGGGGGATACGATGAGCAGTTCTTC
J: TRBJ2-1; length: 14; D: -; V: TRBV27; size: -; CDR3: CASSLIIYHNEQFF; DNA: TGTGCCAGCAGTTTAATTATATATCACAATGAGCAGTTCTTC
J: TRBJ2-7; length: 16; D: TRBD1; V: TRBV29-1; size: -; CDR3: CSVTYWTGGASYEQYF; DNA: TGCAGCGTAACCTATTGGACAGGGGGAGCCTCCTACGAGCAGTACTTC
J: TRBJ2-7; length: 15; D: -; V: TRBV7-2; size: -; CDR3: CASSLRNREADEQYF; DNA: TGTGCCAGCAGCTTAAGGAACAGGGAGGCGGACGAGCAGTACTTC
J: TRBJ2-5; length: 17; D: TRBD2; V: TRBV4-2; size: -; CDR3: CASSGGWVGGRAVGQYF; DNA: TGTGCCAGCAGCGGCGGGTGGGTCGGCGGGAGGGCCGTAGGCCAGTACTTC
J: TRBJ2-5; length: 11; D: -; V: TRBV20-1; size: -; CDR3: CSVLRQETQYF; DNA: TGCAGTGTCCTGCGACAAGAGACCCAGTACTTC
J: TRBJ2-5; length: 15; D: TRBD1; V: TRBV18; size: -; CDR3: CASSPQRTGQETQYF; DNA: TGTGCCAGCTCACCACAGAGGACAGGGCAGGAGACCCAGTACTTC
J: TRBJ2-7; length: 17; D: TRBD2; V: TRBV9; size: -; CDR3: CASSVAPTSGSTYEQYF; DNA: TGTGCCAGCAGCGTAGCTCCCACTAGCGGGAGTACTTACGAGCAGTACTTC
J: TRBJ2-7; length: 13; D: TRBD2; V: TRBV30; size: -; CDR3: CAWSTSGRYEQYF; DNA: TGTGCCTGGAGTACTAGCGGGAGGTACGAGCAGTACTTC
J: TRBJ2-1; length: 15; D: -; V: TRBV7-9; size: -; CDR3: CASSQSGLTYNEQFF; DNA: TGTGCCAGCAGCCAAAGCGGGCTTACCTACAATGAGCAGTTCTTC
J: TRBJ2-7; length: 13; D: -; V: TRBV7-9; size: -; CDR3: CASSPPLSYEQYF; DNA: TGTGCCAGCAGCCCGCCCCTCTCCTACGAGCAGTACTTC